This is a list of T cell receptor beta chains from one sample in a study of blood T cells in healthy people across ages. Each CDR3 protein gets one entry after TCRdb re-called the 5' RACE reads with MiXCR. The sample carries about 680,000 distinct CDR3 sequences, around 48% recorded once. Sequencing used blood. The source of these receptors is a woman aged 55 to 70 in good health. The CDR3 runs from the conserved cysteine through the conserved F or W. A D gene is named only where the DNA matches it firmly. Clone size, where shown, is once, few, many, or a class for clones that have expanded.

d_gene	abundance	v_gene	j_gene	CDR3nt	CDR3aa
.	few	TRBV7-2	TRBJ2-5	TGTGCCAGCAGCTTACTAGGGCCCGTGCGCCAAGAGACCCAGTACTTC	CASSLLGPVRQETQYF
.	.	TRBV6-5	TRBJ2-7	TGTGCCAGCAGACCTTCTGCGGGACTCGTCTACGAGCAGTACTTC	CASRPSAGLVYEQYF
.	.	TRBV7-3	TRBJ2-3	TGTGCCAGCAGCTCTCAATCCGCTAGCACAGATACGCAGTATTTT	CASSSQSASTDTQYF
.	.	TRBV28	TRBJ2-7	TGTGCCAGCAACCCGGACATCCCTAACGAGCAGTACTTC	CASNPDIPNEQYF
.	.	TRBV10-3	TRBJ1-1	TGTGCCATCAGGAAGGGGGGGACTGAAGCTTTCTTT	CAIRKGGTEAFF
TRBD1	.	TRBV5-5	TRBJ1-1	TGTGCCAGCAGCATGGACAGGCCGAACACTGAAGCTTTCTTT	CASSMDRPNTEAFF
.	.	TRBV7-2	TRBJ2-5	TGTGCCAGCAGCACACATTGGACATCCAGGCTGGAGACCCAGTACTTC	CASSTHWTSRLETQYF
.	.	TRBV20-1	TRBJ2-1	TGCAGTGCTAACCTCGTTGTCGCAGACTCCTACAATGAGCAGTTCTTC	CSANLVVADSYNEQFF
.	.	TRBV7-2	TRBJ1-2	TGTGCCAGCAGCTTAGATACCAGGTTCAATGGCTACACCTTC	CASSLDTRFNGYTF
.	.	TRBV11-1	TRBJ2-5	TGTGCCAGCAGTCAGGGTGCCCGTCACCAAGAGACCCAGTACTTC	CASSQGARHQETQYF
.	few	TRBV20-1	TRBJ2-7	TGCAGTGCTACCGGGAGCTCCTACGAGCAGTACTTC	CSATGSSYEQYF
.	.	TRBV7-2	TRBJ2-3	TGTGCCAGCAGCCCGAGATCAGATCCGCAGTATTTT	CASSPRSDPQYF
TRBD1	once	TRBV7-2	TRBJ2-5	TGTGCCAGCAGCCCAAACAGGGGAGAGACCCAGTACTTC	CASSPNRGETQYF
.	.	TRBV28	TRBJ2-7	TGTGCCAGCAGTTTTGGGGTCAGGCTGACCTACGAGCAGTACTTC	CASSFGVRLTYEQYF
.	.	TRBV28	TRBJ1-1	TGTGCCAGCAGTGCCCCCAGGGCGGACAGCACCATGAACACTGAAGCTTTCTTT	CASSAPRADSTMNTEAFF
TRBD2	.	TRBV2	TRBJ2-7	TGTGCCAGCAGTGTGACTAGCGGGGGCTCCTACGAGCAGTACTTC	CASSVTSGGSYEQYF
.	few	TRBV9	TRBJ2-3	TGTGCCAGCAGCGTGTGGGTAAGCACAGATACGCAGTATTTT	CASSVWVSTDTQYF